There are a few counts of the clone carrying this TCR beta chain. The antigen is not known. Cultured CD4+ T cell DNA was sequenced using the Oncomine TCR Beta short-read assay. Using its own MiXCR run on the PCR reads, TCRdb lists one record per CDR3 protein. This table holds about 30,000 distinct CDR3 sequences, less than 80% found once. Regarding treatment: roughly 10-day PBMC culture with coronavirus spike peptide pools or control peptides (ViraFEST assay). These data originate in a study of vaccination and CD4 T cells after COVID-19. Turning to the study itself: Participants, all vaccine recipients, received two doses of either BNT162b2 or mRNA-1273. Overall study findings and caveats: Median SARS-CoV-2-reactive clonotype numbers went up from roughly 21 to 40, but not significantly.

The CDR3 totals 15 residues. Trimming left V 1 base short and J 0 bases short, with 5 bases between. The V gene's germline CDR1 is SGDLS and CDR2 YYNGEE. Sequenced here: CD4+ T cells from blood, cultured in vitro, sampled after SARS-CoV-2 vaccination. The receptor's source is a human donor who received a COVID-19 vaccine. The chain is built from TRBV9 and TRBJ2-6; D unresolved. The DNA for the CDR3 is TGTGCCAGCAGCGTATGGAGCTCTGGGGCCAACGTCCTGACTTTC. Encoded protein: CASSVWSSGANVLTF.